This T cell receptor (beta chain) was recorded in a study of breast tumors, draining lymph nodes, adjacent tissues. In TCRdb, the multiplex PCR reads were re-called with MiXCR into one record per CDR3 protein. The data contain about 270,000 distinct CDR3 sequences, around 30% of them singletons. About this clonotype itself: A much larger clone differs from this one at a single base, so this may be a read error. Likely a read error: the CDR3 ends without its conserved phenylalanine or tryptophan.

There are 13 residues in the CDR3. V shed 2 bases and J shed 5 bases, with 7 bases lying between them. CDR1 is SGHAT and CDR2 is FQNNGV in the germline V gene. The lymph nodes were axillary draining lymph nodes from breast cancer patients. The TCR was taken from a female donor with breast cancer. Some clones in this sample may be carry-over from other donors' samples. J is TRBJ2-1 and V is TRBV11-2, with D unclear. Sequencing was carried out using axillary lymph node tissue. The CDR3 sequence: CASSLSANNEQFL. CDR3 bases: TGTGCCAGCAGCTTATCCGCAAACAATGAGCAGTTCCTC.